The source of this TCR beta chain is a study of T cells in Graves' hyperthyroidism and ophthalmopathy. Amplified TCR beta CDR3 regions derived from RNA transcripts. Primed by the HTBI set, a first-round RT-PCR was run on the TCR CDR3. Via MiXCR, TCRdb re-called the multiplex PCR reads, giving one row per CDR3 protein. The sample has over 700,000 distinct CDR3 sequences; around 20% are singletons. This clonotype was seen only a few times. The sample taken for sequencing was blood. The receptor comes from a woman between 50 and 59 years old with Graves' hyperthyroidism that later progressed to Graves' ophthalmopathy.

The CDR3 coding sequence is TGTGCCAGCAGCCCGGCGGGGGGACAGAACACCGGGGAGCTGTTTTTT. Translating gives CASSPAGGQNTGELFF. The chain joins TRBV7-9 to TRBJ2-2, with 8 bases fitting TRBD2. The CDR3 covers 16 residues. Losses at the gene ends were 5 bases for V and 1 base for J; bases not matched to a gene: 6. Germline values: CDR1 SEHNR, CDR2 FQNEAQ (reference sequence).